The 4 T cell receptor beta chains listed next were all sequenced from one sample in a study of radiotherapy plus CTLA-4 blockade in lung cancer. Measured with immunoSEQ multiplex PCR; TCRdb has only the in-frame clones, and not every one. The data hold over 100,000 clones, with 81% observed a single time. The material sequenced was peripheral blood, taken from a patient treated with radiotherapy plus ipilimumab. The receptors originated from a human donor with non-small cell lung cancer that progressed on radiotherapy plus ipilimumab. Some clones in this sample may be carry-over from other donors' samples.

CDR3 DNA sequence: TGTGCCAGCTCACCCCCTTTAGGGGGGGGCGAGCAGTTCTTC. This translates into CASSPPLGGGEQFF. The rearrangement links TRBV18 to TRBJ2-1, with a tentative D call TRBD2 (7 bases). Germline CDR1 reads KGHSH; CDR2 reads LQKENI. Trimming took 3 bases from V and 10 from J, leaving 16 bases between them. CDR3 length: 14 amino acids.

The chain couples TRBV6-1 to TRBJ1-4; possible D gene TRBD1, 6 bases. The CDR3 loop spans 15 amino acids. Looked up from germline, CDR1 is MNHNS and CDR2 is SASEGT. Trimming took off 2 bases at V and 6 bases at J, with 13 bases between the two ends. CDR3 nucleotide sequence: TGTGCCAGCAGTGAACGGCCCCAGGGGTATGAAAAACTGTTTTTT. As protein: CASSERPQGYEKLFF.

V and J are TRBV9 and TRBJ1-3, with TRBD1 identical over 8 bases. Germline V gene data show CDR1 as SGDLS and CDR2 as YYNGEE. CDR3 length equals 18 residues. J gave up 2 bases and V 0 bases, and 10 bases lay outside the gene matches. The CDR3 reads CASSVEPRGHYAGNTIYF. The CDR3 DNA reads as TGTGCCAGCAGCGTAGAACCCAGGGGGCACTATGCTGGAAACACCATATATTTT.

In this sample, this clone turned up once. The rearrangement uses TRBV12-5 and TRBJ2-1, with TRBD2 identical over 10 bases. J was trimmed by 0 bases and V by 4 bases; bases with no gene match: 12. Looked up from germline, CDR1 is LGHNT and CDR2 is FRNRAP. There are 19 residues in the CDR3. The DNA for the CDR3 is TGTGCTAGTGGTTCTTCCGGACTAGCGGCCTCCCGCTCCTACAATGAGCAGTTCTTC. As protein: CASGSSGLAASRSYNEQFF. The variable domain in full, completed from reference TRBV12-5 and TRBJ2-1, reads DARVTQTPRHKVTEMGQEVTMRCQPILGHNTVFWYRQTMMQGLELLAYFRNRAPLDDSGMPKDRFSAEMPDATLATLKIQPSEPRDSAVYFCASGSSGLAASRSYNEQFFGPGTRLTVL.